This TCR beta chain was captured in a study of CD8+ T cells in alopecia areata. Study at large: The study gave treated patients oral tofacitinib at 5 to 10 mg twice daily. General study results and limits: Relative to normal scalp, lesional scalp, especially alopecia totalis/universalis, showed higher clonality. Relative to mice, TCR sharing across patients was less clear, a difference possibly HLA-related. Scalp sample sequencing also detects resident alphabeta T cells of normal skin.

Comment on this clone: Its antigen is currently unknown.

cDNA reverse transcribed from extracted RNA served as the sequencing template. Generated by immunoSEQ multiplex PCR, the TCRdb table keeps only in-frame clones and is missing some. Of 140,000 to 150,000 clones detected, approximately 49% appear once; the ten largest clones hold 0.99%. The V end lost 1 base, the J end lost 7 bases, and 13 bases lay between the germline ends. The CDR3 contains 14 residues. Germline CDR1 reads SGHTA; CDR2 reads FQGNSA. The TCR was taken from a human donor with alopecia areata. This rearrangement joins TRBV7-2 to TRBJ2-5; the D call may be TRBD1 or TRBD2 (5 bases each). This sample comprised CD4+ T cells sorted from blood, obtained at week 0. The CDR3 DNA reads TGTGCCAGCAGCTTAGGCCGGTTCGGGGCGACCCAGTACTTC. Translated, it gives CASSLGRFGATQYF.